Listed here are 23 T cell receptor beta chains from one sample, sequenced in a study of identical twins. Via MiXCR, TCRdb re-called the 5' RACE reads, giving one row per CDR3 protein. In the table there are roughly 240,000 distinct CDR3 sequences, 5.5% to 7% of which are singletons. The same data also contributed to another study, on yellow fever vaccine responses in identical twins.

Specimen: memory (CD45RO+) T cells sorted from blood. All receptors derive from a woman aged 18-29 years in good health.

This clonotype was found a few times. The rearrangement links TRBV11-3 to TRBJ2-1; D might be TRBD2 (6 bases). Trimming removed 6 bases from V and 4 bases from J, with 10 bases in between. CDR1 SGHNT and CDR2 YENEEA come from the germline V gene. CDR3 length: 13 residues. CDR3 sequence reads: CASRSGEYNEQFF. CDR3 DNA: TGTGCCAGCAGATCGGGGGAGTACAATGAGCAGTTCTTC.

This clonotype has a handful of counts. The genes are TRBV5-1 and TRBJ2-2; 14 bases align to TRBD2. V gave up 0 bases and J gave up 5 bases; unmatched junction bases: 12. Germline V gene lookup returns CDR1 SGHRS and CDR2 YFSETQ. The CDR3 length is 20 residues. The CDR3 DNA reads as TGCGCCAGCAGCTTGGGCTGGACAGGGACTAGCGGGAGCAGGACCGGGGAGCTGTTTTTT. Translated: CASSLGWTGTSGSRTGELFF.

This clonotype occurred a few times. The CDR3 sequence is CASSLEGVYEQYV. CDR3 coding DNA: TGTGCCAGCAGTCTGGAGGGGGTCTACGAGCAGTACGTC. The chain joins TRBV6-1 to TRBJ2-7, with D perhaps matching TRBD1 or TRBD2 (6 bases each). Trimming pared 5 bases from V and 3 bases from J, leaving 11 bases between. The CDR3 extends over 13 amino acids. Germline V gene lookup returns CDR1 MNHNS and CDR2 SASEGT.

This clonotype was picked up a small number of times. The V and J genes are TRBV7-9 and TRBJ2-7; TRBD2 is a possible D gene (6 bases). Germline-derived CDR1 and CDR2 are SEHNR and FQNEAQ (reference sequence). This CDR3 has 16 amino acids. V was trimmed by 5 bases and J by 3 bases, leaving 20 bases between them. In nucleotides, the CDR3 is TGTGCCAGCAGCCAAGGTCGGGGACTCAGTAACTACGAGCAGTACTTC. Protein: CASSQGRGLSNYEQYF.

The chain employs TRBV6-1 and TRBJ2-7; D call uncertain. V dropped 8 bases and J dropped 3 bases, with 14 bases sitting between them. The germline V gene has CDR1 MNHNS and CDR2 SASEGT. This CDR3 has 13 residues. The CDR3 reads CASQVGPFYEQYF. The CDR3 DNA follows: TGTGCCAGCCAGGTTGGCCCATTCTACGAGCAGTACTTC.

This clonotype was found many times. V usage is TRBV5-1 and J usage is TRBJ2-2; 11 bases match TRBD2. Losses at the gene ends were 4 bases for V and 6 bases for J; bases not matched to a gene: 14. The germline gives CDR1 SGHRS, CDR2 YFSETQ. This CDR3 spans 18 amino acids. The CDR3 loop is CASSAARLAGNAAGELFF. For the CDR3, the DNA is TGCGCCAGCAGCGCCGCCCGACTAGCGGGGAATGCGGCCGGGGAGCTGTTTTTT.

This clonotype was seen more than once but under ten times. The V call is TRBV11-3, the J call TRBJ2-3, with TRBD1 identical over 7 bases. The CDR3 length is 15 residues. Trimming removed 5 bases from V and 2 bases from J; junction bases left unmatched: 7. Germline V gives CDR1 SGHNT, CDR2 YENEEA. In DNA form, the CDR3 reads TGTGCCAGCAGCACCCGGACAGGCCACACAGATACGCAGTATTTT. Translating gives CASSTRTGHTDTQYF.

This clonotype has only a few counts. The chain has TRBV20-1 and TRBJ2-7; 7 bases map to TRBD2. The CDR3 sequence is 16 residues long. CDR1 DFQATT and CDR2 SNEGSKA come from the germline V gene (reference sequence). J was trimmed by 2 bases and V by 6 bases; bases with no gene match: 16. In DNA form, the CDR3 reads TGCAGTGCAAACGGACTAGGCCGGGAGTTCGCCTACGAGCAGTACTTC. Protein product: CSANGLGREFAYEQYF.

This clonotype was counted between two and nine times. The V and J genes are TRBV6-1 and TRBJ1-1; 7 bases map to TRBD1. This CDR3 is 15 amino acids long. From germline, CDR1 is MNHNS and CDR2 SASEGT. The J segment lost 5 bases and the V segment lost 6 bases, leaving 12 bases of the junction unmatched. Here the CDR3 reads CASRDRPNQGTEAFF. CDR3 bases: TGTGCCAGCAGGGACAGGCCTAATCAAGGGACTGAAGCTTTCTTT.

This clonotype was found a few times. The V call is TRBV9, the J call TRBJ1-2, with TRBD1 matching 8 bases. With 3 bases clipped from V and 4 bases from J, the junction kept 8 bases outside the gene matches. Germline V gene data show CDR1 as SGDLS and CDR2 as YYNGEE. The CDR3 sequence is 15 residues long. CDR3 residues: CASSGYPTGAYGYTF. In nucleotides, the CDR3 is TGTGCCAGCAGCGGATACCCGACAGGGGCCTATGGCTACACCTTC.

This clonotype has a count of ten or more. This chain's CDR3 is CAIKVGTFNTEAFF. The CDR3 bases are TGTGCCATCAAGGTTGGGACGTTTAACACTGAAGCTTTCTTT. V is TRBV10-3 and J is TRBJ1-1, with a tentative D call TRBD1 (5 bases). The CDR3 sequence is 14 residues long. V was shortened by 7 bases and J by 2 bases, with 14 bases between the two germline ends. Germline CDR1 is ENHRY and CDR2 is SYGVKD.

This clonotype came up many times. This CDR3 reads CASSLPGSGETQYF. CDR3 nucleotides: TGTGCCAGCAGCTTACCCGGTTCGGGGGAGACCCAGTACTTC. The chain couples TRBV11-1 to TRBJ2-5, with D perhaps matching TRBD2 (5 bases). CDR1 is SGHAT and CDR2 is FQDESV in the germline V gene (reference sequence). The V and J ends lost 2 bases and 5 bases respectively, with 12 bases between them. The CDR3 covers 14 residues.

The table lists this clonotype with many counts. The chain uses TRBV5-1 and TRBJ2-5, with no clear D. Trimming left V 3 bases short and J 5 bases short, with 11 bases between. Germline lookup yields CDR1 SGHRS and CDR2 YFSETQ. The CDR3 consists of 13 residues. The CDR3 loop reads CASSSAGAETQYF. DNA of the CDR3: TGCGCCAGCAGCTCGGCAGGCGCCGAGACCCAGTACTTC.

The chain has TRBV7-6 and TRBJ2-3; 12 nucleotides line up with TRBD2. This CDR3 has 16 residues. Germline V gene lookup returns CDR1 SGHVS and CDR2 FNYEAQ. The J segment lost 4 bases and the V segment lost 1 base, leaving 3 bases of the junction unmatched. The CDR3 is CASSLETSGSADTQYF. CDR3 bases: TGTGCCAGCAGCTTAGAGACTAGCGGGAGCGCAGATACGCAGTATTTT.

The table lists this clonotype with many counts. The V call is TRBV10-3, the J call TRBJ1-5; D unclear. Germline V CDR1 and CDR2: ENHRY, SYGVKD. The CDR3 extends over 15 amino acids. V was cut by 2 bases and J by 6 bases, with 14 bases left in between. The DNA for the CDR3 is TGTGCCATCAGTGAGACAGAGGAAGGCGGTCAGCCCCAGCATTTT. Translated, it gives CAISETEEGGQPQHF.

This clonotype was observed many times. V and J are TRBV12-3 or TRBV12-4 and TRBJ2-1; a possible D gene is TRBD2 (6 bases). The CDR3 covers 13 residues. V gave up 5 bases and J gave up 15 bases, with 20 bases separating them. CDR3 nucleotides: TGTGCCAGCAGTCCCCCCTCCGGGAGTCACTTGTTCTTC. It specifies CASSPPSGSHLFF.

This clonotype was seen at least ten times. The rearrangement uses TRBV24-1 and TRBJ2-1; D is unclear. Trimming took off 4 bases at V and 5 bases at J, with 17 bases between the two ends. Germline loops: CDR1 KGHDR, CDR2 SFDVKD. CDR3 length: 16 residues. DNA for the CDR3: TGTGCCACCAGTGACAAAAGGGTGATCGGAGACAATGAGCAGTTCTTC. Amino acids: CATSDKRVIGDNEQFF.

This clonotype was seen only a few times. This chain links TRBV5-1 with TRBJ2-5; D is unclear. The V gene's germline CDR1 is SGHRS and CDR2 YFSETQ. V lost 4 bases to trimming and J lost 4 bases, with 17 bases between them. This CDR3 region has 15 residues. CDR3 nucleotide sequence: TGCGCCAGCAGCCCACTTGCAGTGGGTGGAGAGACCCAGTACTTC. Translating gives CASSPLAVGGETQYF.

At least ten counts were recorded for this clonotype. The rearrangement uses TRBV28 and TRBJ2-7; possible D gene TRBD2, 6 bases. V was pared by 5 bases and J by 0 bases, with 14 bases between. This CDR3 has 15 amino acids. Germline V gene data show CDR1 as MDHEN and CDR2 as SYDVKM. CDR3 protein: CASSPSGPNSYEQYV. The DNA for the CDR3 is TGTGCCAGCAGTCCCAGCGGGCCCAACTCCTACGAGCAGTACGTC.

This clonotype was detected a few times. Written as DNA, the CDR3 is TGTGCCAGCAGTTACGGCGGGACAGGGAGGAATGAGCAGTTCTTC. As protein: CASSYGGTGRNEQFF. The chain combines TRBV6-5 with TRBJ2-1; TRBD1 aligns across 9 bases. Germline values: CDR1 MNHEY, CDR2 SVGAGI. The CDR3 is 15 amino acids. Losses at the gene ends were 2 bases for V and 7 bases for J; bases not matched to a gene: 6.

This clonotype was counted many times. CDR3 sequence reads: CASSLARPGFGNEQFF. The CDR3 region has the DNA TGCGCCAGCAGTCTCGCCCGGCCAGGGTTCGGCAATGAGCAGTTCTTC. The rearrangement joins TRBV5-1 to TRBJ2-1; D might be TRBD1 (5 bases). This CDR3 region has 16 residues. Germline assignment: CDR1 SGHRS and CDR2 YFSETQ. V dropped 5 bases and J dropped 6 bases, with 21 bases sitting between them.

J is TRBJ1-5 and V is TRBV28, with D possibly TRBD1 on 6 matching bases. Trimming left V 2 bases short and J 4 bases short, with 18 bases between. This CDR3 spans 17 amino acids. Looked up from germline, CDR1 is MDHEN and CDR2 is SYDVKM. CDR3 protein: CASSLEQGPYGNQPQHF. The CDR3 DNA is TGTGCCAGCAGTTTAGAACAGGGCCCCTATGGGAATCAGCCCCAGCATTTT.

The chain couples TRBV25-1 to TRBJ2-7; D remains ambiguous. Germline CDR1 is MGHDK and CDR2 is SYGVNS. V gave up 7 bases and J gave up 0 bases, with 13 bases separating them. This CDR3 is built from 14 residues. The CDR3 here is CASKAPGASYEQYF. Written as DNA, the CDR3 is TGTGCCAGCAAGGCTCCAGGAGCCTCCTACGAGCAGTACTTC.